A single T cell receptor (beta chain) is shown here with its context. Its antigen remains unknown. The CDR3 spans 14 residues. Germline assignment: CDR1 KGHSH and CDR2 LQKENI. The ends lost 8 bases at V and 1 base at J; junction bases unmatched: 5. The data derive from a study of CD8 T cells in ankylosing spondylitis. The study, taken as a whole, reports: What appeared characteristic of ankylosing spondylitis blood was a TCR beta motif of several highly homologous variants.

TCRdb reanalysed the 5' RACE reads using MiXCR and keeps one entry per CDR3 protein. The table has fewer than 400,000 distinct CDR3 sequences, about 20% seen once. The sequence was collected from a male donor with ankylosing spondylitis. The chain joins TRBV18 to TRBJ2-1; 7 nucleotides agree with TRBD2. Sequenced: blood, either unsorted or a sorted T cell fraction (not recorded which). This CDR3 reads CASAGRQSYNEQFF. The CDR3 DNA is TGTGCCAGCGCCGGGAGGCAATCCTACAATGAGCAGTTCTTC. Based on the CDR3 plus reference TRBV18 and TRBJ2-1, the full variable domain is NAGVMQNPRHLVRRRGQEARLRCSPMKGHSHVYWYRQLPEEGLKFMVYLQKENIIDESGMPKERFSAEFPKEGPSILRIQQVVRGDSAAYFCASAGRQSYNEQFFGPGTRLTVL.